This TCR beta chain emerged from a study of T cells in Graves' hyperthyroidism and ophthalmopathy. This clonotype occurred many times. It was RNA transcripts that yielded the amplified TCR beta CDR3 regions. Initially, a first-round RT-PCR of the TCR CDR3 employed the HTBI primer set. TCRdb recomputed calls from the multiplex PCR reads with MiXCR, one row per CDR3 protein. This table holds 350,000 or so distinct CDR3 sequences, 15% to 20% found once. There are 15 residues in the CDR3. Per the germline V gene, CDR1 is GTSNPN and CDR2 is SVGIG (reference sequence). V dropped 2 bases and J dropped 0 bases, with 13 bases sitting between them.

The sample taken for sequencing was blood. V usage is TRBV30 and J usage is TRBJ2-5; D call uncertain. The clonotype comes from a woman in her forties with Graves' ophthalmopathy. Here the CDR3 reads CAWSKTGGHQETQYF. CDR3 bases: TGTGCCTGGAGTAAAACGGGTGGGCACCAAGAGACCCAGTACTTC.